The T cell receptor (beta chain) described here comes from a study of metastatic and nonmetastatic thyroid tumors. The entire patient cohort was treatment-naive prior to thyroid surgery. There are many counts of this clone. TCRdb re-called the PCR reads via MiXCR. This sample carries fewer than 40,000 clones, around 30% of them seen once, and the ten largest clones take 32%. The receptor's source is a female donor with papillary thyroid cancer or a benign thyroid nodule (not recorded which). Some clones in this sample may be carry-over from other donors' samples. The sample taken for sequencing was blood.

CDR3 in DNA: TGTGCCAGCAGCCAAGGACAGGGGGCTTCCTACGAGCAGTACTTC. Its translation: CASSQGQGASYEQYF. The chain links TRBV4-2 to TRBJ2-7; 10 bases line up with TRBD1. Germline CDR1 and CDR2: LGHNA and YNFKEQ. With V trimmed by 1 base and J by 1 base, 1 base remained unmatched. CDR3 size: 15 residues.